Detailed here is one T cell receptor (beta chain). Its antigen remains unknown. Germline CDR1 MDHEN, CDR2 SYDVKM. Between the trimmed V and J ends, which lost 2 bases and 0 bases, there was a span of 11 bases. This CDR3 contains 16 residues. This sample is drawn from a study of shared clonotypes between healthy human individuals. Study-level information: Donor composition was a couple of women and a few men, aged 18 to 49. Per-donor plates numbered three CD4 naive, three CD4 memory, two CD8 naive and one CD8 memory.

Study findings and constraints: It was the non-shared clonotypes that had lower generation probabilities than clonotypes shared by all four donors. Among the subsets, naive ones generally showed larger estimated richness than memory ones.

Only in-frame clones appear in the TCRdb table, and some are missing; sequencing was by immunoSEQ multiplex PCR. The table lists roughly 1,500,000 clones, approximately 98% of them singletons. This chain uses TRBV28 with TRBJ1-5; D possibly corresponds to TRBD1 (5 bases). The TCR was taken from a man under 40 in good health. Sequences were obtained from naive CD4+ T cells sorted from blood. Subset here: CD45RA+ positively selected. In nucleotides, the CDR3 is TGTGCCAGCAGTTTACCTGACAGAACTAGCAATCAGCCCCAGCATTTT. Protein: CASSLPDRTSNQPQHF.